The clone carrying this T cell receptor (beta chain) was detected only a few times. The data stem from a study of shared T cell receptors in the human thymus. The CDR3 is 16 residues long. V shed 3 bases and J 1 base; nucleotides not matched to a gene: 2. CDR1 is LNHDA, CDR2 SQIVND, per germline (reference sequence). Only in-frame clones appear in the TCRdb table, and some are missing; sequencing was by immunoSEQ multiplex PCR. The top ten hold under 0.01% of the sample, which has over 650,000 clones, around 87% seen once. The sample was also linked to a second study, of human thymus T cells. That publication notes: Surgeons resected thymus tissue during corrective heart surgery.

The receptor comes from a boy younger than two with a congenital heart defect. The sample taken for sequencing was thymocytes. The V and J genes are TRBV19 and TRBJ2-3; 12 nucleotides agree with TRBD2. CDR3: CASSMGLAGRTDTQYF. Here the CDR3 DNA reads TGTGCCAGTAGTATGGGACTAGCGGGTCGCACAGATACGCAGTATTTT.